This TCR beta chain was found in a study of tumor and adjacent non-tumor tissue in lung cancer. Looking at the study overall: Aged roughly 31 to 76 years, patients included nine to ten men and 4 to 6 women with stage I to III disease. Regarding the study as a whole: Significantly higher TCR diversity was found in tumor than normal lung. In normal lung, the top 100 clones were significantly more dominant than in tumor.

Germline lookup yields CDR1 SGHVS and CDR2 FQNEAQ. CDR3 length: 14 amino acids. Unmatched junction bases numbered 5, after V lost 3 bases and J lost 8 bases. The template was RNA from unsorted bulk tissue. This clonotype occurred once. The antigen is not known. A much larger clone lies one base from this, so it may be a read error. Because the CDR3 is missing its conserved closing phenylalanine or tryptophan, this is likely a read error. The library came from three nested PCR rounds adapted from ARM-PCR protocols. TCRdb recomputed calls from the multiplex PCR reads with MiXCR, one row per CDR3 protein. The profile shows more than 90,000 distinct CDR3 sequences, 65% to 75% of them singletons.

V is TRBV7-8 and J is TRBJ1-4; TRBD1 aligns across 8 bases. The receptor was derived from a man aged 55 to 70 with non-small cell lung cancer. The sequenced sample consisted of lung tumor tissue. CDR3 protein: CASSFTGGGEKLFI. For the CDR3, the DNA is TGTGCCAGCAGCTTTACAGGGGGGGGCGAAAAACTGTTTATT.